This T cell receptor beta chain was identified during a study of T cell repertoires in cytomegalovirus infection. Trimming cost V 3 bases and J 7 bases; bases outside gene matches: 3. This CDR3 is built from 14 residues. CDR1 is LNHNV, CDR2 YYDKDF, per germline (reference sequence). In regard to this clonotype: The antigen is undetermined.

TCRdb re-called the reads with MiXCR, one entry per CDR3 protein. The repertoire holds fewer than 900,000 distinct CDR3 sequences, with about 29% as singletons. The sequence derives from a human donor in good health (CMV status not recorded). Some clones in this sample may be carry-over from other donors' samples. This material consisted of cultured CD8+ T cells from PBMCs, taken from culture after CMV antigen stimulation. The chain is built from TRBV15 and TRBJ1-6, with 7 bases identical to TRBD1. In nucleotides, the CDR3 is TGTGCCACCAGCAGCGACAGGGCGAATTCACCCCTCCACTTT. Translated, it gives CATSSDRANSPLHF.